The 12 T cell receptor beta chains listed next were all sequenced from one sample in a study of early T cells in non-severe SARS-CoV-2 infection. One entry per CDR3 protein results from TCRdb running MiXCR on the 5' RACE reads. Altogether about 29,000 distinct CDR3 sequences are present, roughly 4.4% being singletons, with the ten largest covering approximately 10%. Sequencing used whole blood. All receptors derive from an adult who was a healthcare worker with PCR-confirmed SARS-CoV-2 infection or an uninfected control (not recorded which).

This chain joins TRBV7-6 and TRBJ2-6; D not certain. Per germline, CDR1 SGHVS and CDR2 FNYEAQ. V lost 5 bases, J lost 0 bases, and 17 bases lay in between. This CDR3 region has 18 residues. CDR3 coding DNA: TGTGCCAGCAGCCCCCTTTGGCAGGCCAGCTCTGGGGCCAACGTCCTGACTTTC. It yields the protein CASSPLWQASSGANVLTF.

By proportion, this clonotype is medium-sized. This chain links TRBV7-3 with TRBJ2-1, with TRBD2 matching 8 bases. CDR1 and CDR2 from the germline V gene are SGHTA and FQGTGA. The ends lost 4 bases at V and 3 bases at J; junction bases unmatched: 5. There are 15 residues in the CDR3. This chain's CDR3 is CASSWSGSGYNEQFF. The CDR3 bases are TGTGCCAGCAGCTGGAGCGGGAGTGGCTACAATGAGCAGTTCTTC.

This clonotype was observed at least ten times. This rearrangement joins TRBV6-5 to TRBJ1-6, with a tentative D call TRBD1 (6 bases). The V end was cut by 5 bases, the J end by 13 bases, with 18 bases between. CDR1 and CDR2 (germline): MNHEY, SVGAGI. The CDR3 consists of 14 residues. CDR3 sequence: CASSAADSFAPLHF. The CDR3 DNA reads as TGTGCCAGCAGTGCGGCGGACAGTTTTGCGCCCCTCCACTTT.

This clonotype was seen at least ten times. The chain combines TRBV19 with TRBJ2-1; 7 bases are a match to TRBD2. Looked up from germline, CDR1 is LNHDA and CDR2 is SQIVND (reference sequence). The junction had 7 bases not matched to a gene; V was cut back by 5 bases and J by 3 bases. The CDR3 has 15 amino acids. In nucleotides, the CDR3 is TGTGCCAGTAGTTTGTACGGGACTAACTACAATGAGCAGTTCTTC. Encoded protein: CASSLYGTNYNEQFF.

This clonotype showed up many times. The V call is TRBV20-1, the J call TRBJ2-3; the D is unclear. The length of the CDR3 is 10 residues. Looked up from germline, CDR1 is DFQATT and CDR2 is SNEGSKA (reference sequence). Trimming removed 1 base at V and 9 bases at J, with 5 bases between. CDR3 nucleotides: TGCAGTGCTAGAGTAGACACGCAGTATTTT. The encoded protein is CSARVDTQYF.

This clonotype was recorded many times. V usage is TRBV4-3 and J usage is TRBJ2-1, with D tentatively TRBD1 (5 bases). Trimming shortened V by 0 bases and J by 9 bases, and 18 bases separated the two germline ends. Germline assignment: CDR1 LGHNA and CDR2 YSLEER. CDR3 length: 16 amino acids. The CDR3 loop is CASSQEPGSHSSEQFF. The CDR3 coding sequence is TGCGCCAGCAGCCAAGAGCCAGGGTCACATTCATCTGAGCAGTTCTTC.

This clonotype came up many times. The CDR3 DNA reads as TGTGCCAGCAGCCAAGATTTCTCGTCTGGCTACACCTTC. It translates to CASSQDFSSGYTF. The chain couples TRBV4-2 to TRBJ1-2; no firm D call. The germline gives CDR1 LGHNA, CDR2 YNFKEQ. The CDR3 consists of 13 residues. V was trimmed by 0 bases and J by 7 bases, leaving 9 bases between them.

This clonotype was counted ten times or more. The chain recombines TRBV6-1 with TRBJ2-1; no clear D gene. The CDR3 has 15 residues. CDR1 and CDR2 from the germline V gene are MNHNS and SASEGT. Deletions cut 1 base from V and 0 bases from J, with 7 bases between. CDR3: CASSEEMGSYNEQFF. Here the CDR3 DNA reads TGTGCCAGCAGTGAAGAGATGGGCTCCTACAATGAGCAGTTCTTC.

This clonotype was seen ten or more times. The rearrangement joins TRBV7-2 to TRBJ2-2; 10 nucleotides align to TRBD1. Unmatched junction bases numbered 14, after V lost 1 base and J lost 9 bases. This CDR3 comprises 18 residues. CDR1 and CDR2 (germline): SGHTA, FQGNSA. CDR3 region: CASSLEEVPGQGSRELFF. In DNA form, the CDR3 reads TGTGCCAGCAGCTTAGAGGAAGTCCCGGGACAGGGGAGCCGGGAGCTGTTTTTT.

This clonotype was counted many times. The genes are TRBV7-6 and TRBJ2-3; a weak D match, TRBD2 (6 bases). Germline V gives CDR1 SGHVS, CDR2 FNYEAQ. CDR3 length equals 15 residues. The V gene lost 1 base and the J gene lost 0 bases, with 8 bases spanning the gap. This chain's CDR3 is CASSLGSGSTDTQYF. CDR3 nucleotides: TGTGCCAGCAGCTTAGGTAGCGGAAGCACAGATACGCAGTATTTT.

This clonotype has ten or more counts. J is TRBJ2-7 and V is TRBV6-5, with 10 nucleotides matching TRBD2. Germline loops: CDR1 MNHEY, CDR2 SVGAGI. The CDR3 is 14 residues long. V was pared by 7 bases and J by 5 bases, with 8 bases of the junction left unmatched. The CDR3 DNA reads TGTGCCAGCACAAAACTAGCGGGACAACACGAGCAGTACTTC. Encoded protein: CASTKLAGQHEQYF.

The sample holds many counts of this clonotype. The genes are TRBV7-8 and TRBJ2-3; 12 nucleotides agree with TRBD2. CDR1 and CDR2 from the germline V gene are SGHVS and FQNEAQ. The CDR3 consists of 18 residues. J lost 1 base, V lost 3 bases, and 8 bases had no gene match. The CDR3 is CASSLRLAGGGGTDTQYF. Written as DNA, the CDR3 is TGTGCCAGCAGCTTGCGTCTAGCGGGAGGGGGAGGCACAGATACGCAGTATTTT.